The 12 T cell receptor beta chains given below trace back to one sample, sequenced in a study of blood T cell repertoires in COVID-19 (dated by TCRdb to about 2020). The receptor library was made with the immunoSEQ multiplex PCR assay. TCRdb obtained this table from immuneACCESS and retained in-frame rearrangements with V and J assigned. These tables miss some clones; where compared with another copy, unresolved V genes account for less than half of the shortfall, and the remainder is unexplained. Counted in this sample were tens of thousands of clones; around 87% of them appeared once. The ten largest make up roughly 1% of the sample. What was sequenced was peripheral blood. The origin of the receptors is a man between 65 and 80 years old with acute or convalescent COVID-19.

This rearrangement joins TRBV9 to TRBJ1-1; TRBD1 matches 10 bases. This CDR3 has 15 amino acids. Looked up from germline, CDR1 is SGDLS and CDR2 is YYNGEE. Trimming at V came to 0 bases and at J to 7 bases, leaving 6 bases not matched to a gene. CDR3 in amino acids: CASSVAGTGAVEAFF. The CDR3 bases are TGTGCCAGCAGCGTAGCTGGGACAGGGGCGGTTGAAGCTTTCTTT. Supplemented by reference TRBV9 and TRBJ1-1, the full variable domain reads DSGVTQTPKHLITATGQRVTLRCSPRSGDLSVYWYQQSLDQGLQFLIQYYNGEERAKGNILERFSAQQFPDLHSELNLSSLELGDSALYFCASSVAGTGAVEAFFGQGTRLTVV.

This sequence joins TRBV18 and TRBJ2-7; 10 positions match TRBD2. With 1 base clipped from V and 7 bases from J, the junction kept 10 bases outside the gene matches. CDR1 KGHSH and CDR2 LQKENI come from the germline V gene. The length of the CDR3 is 16 residues. The DNA for the CDR3 is TGTGCCAGCTCACCACTCTACTCTAGCGGGGGCAATGAGCAGTACTTC. Translation: CASSPLYSSGGNEQYF.

This rearrangement joins TRBV6-5 to TRBJ2-1; D might be TRBD2 (6 bases). V lost 6 bases, J lost 0 bases, and 9 bases lay in between. CDR3 length equals 14 residues. The germline gives CDR1 MNHEY, CDR2 SVGAGI. The DNA for the CDR3 is TGTGCCAGCAGGGCGGGAAGCTCCTACAATGAGCAGTTCTTC. It codes for CASRAGSSYNEQFF.

This chain links TRBV5-1 with TRBJ1-4, with D possibly being TRBD1 (6 bases). The CDR3 spans 17 residues. Between the trimmed V and J ends, which lost 2 bases and 2 bases, there was a span of 16 bases. Germline V gene lookup returns CDR1 SGHRS and CDR2 YFSETQ. CDR3 sequence reads: CASSLSGTSFTNEKLFF. Written as DNA, the CDR3 is TGCGCCAGCAGCTTATCCGGGACATCTTTTACTAATGAAAAACTGTTTTTT.

The V call is TRBV19, the J call TRBJ1-5; 8 bases align to TRBD1. With 5 bases clipped from V and 7 bases from J, the junction kept 7 bases outside the gene matches. Germline values: CDR1 LNHDA, CDR2 SQIVND (reference sequence). The CDR3 extends over 14 amino acids. CDR3 sequence reads: CASSLGQGVQPQHF. The CDR3 region has the DNA TGTGCCAGTAGTCTCGGACAGGGCGTCCAGCCCCAGCATTTT.

This rearrangement joins TRBV5-1 to TRBJ2-1; 10 nucleotides match TRBD2. This CDR3 has 13 amino acids. J was trimmed by 10 bases and V by 5 bases; bases with no gene match: 6. The germline V gene has CDR1 SGHRS and CDR2 YFSETQ. The CDR3 DNA is TGCGCCAGCAGGTCCGGGACTAGCGCGGAGCAGTTCTTC. Its protein is CASRSGTSAEQFF.

The table lists this clone with a few counts. The V call is TRBV4-1, the J call TRBJ2-7, with 7 positions matching TRBD1. CDR1 is MGHRA, CDR2 YSYEKL, per germline. This CDR3 has 14 residues. V trimming: 5 bases; J trimming: 3 bases; junction bases outside the gene matches: 7. Written as DNA, the CDR3 is TGCGCCAGCAGCTTACGGGACAGAAACTACGAGCAGTACTTC. It is translated as CASSLRDRNYEQYF.

CDR3 bases: TGCGCCAGCAGCCAAGATGCAATAACAGGGAGCAATCAGCCCCAGCATTTT. It codes for CASSQDAITGSNQPQHF. The chain carries TRBV4-1 and TRBJ1-5, with TRBD1 as a possible D gene (6 bases). This CDR3 is built from 17 residues. Germline CDR1 MGHRA, CDR2 YSYEKL. Trimming shortened V by 0 bases and J by 1 base, and 13 bases separated the two germline ends.

The chain combines TRBV20-1 with TRBJ2-7, with D tentatively TRBD1 (5 bases). The CDR3 totals 11 residues. Germline V gene lookup returns CDR1 DFQATT and CDR2 SNEGSKA (reference sequence). Trimming left V 7 bases short and J 3 bases short, with 10 bases between. This CDR3 reads CSVLRDYEQYF. In DNA form, the CDR3 reads TGCAGTGTCCTCAGGGACTACGAGCAGTACTTC.

The chain couples TRBV27 to TRBJ2-6; D gene uncertain. From germline, CDR1 is MNHEY and CDR2 SMNVEV (reference sequence). The CDR3 spans 15 residues. The V end was cut by 2 bases, the J end by 0 bases, with 5 bases between. CDR3 in amino acids: CASSLTGSGANVLTF. CDR3 nucleotides: TGTGCCAGCAGTTTAACGGGCTCTGGGGCCAACGTCCTGACTTTC. Full variable domain (missing parts from reference TRBV27 and TRBJ2-6): EAQVTQNPRYLITVTGKKLTVTCSQNMNHEYMSWYRQDPGLGLRQIYYSMNVEVTDKGDVPEGYKVSRKEKRNFPLILESPSPNQTSLYFCASSLTGSGANVLTFGAGSRLTVL.

This clone was found once. The chain uses TRBV2 and TRBJ1-2, with 7 nucleotides matching TRBD1. This CDR3 is built from 13 residues. The junction had 2 bases not matched to a gene; V was cut back by 3 bases and J by 4 bases. Germline CDR1 SNHLY, CDR2 FYNNEI. The CDR3 protein is CASSDGTAYGYTF. CDR3 nucleotides: TGTGCCAGCAGTGATGGGACAGCCTATGGCTACACCTTC.

This clone has only a few counts. This chain links TRBV28 with TRBJ1-2; D gene uncertain. The germline V gene has CDR1 MDHEN and CDR2 SYDVKM. The CDR3 has 11 amino acids. The V and J ends lost 7 bases and 1 base respectively, with 4 bases between them. The CDR3: CASNNNYGYTF. The CDR3 nucleotides are TGTGCCAGCAATAATAACTATGGCTACACCTTC.